Reported below is one T cell receptor (beta chain). The antigen remains undetermined. The record originates from a study of shared clonotypes between healthy human individuals. Study findings and constraints: Donors were few, which limited the genetic and exposure-history diversity represented.

There are 18 residues in the CDR3. Among the donors, all were Caucasian adults who lived in Nashville, Tennessee. Repertoires were generated with immunoSEQ multiplex PCR, while TCRdb's copy carries only in-frame clones and drops some. The sample includes around 530,000 clones, around 80% of them seen just once. Source material: PBMCs. This rearrangement joins TRBV1 to TRBJ2-3; the listed D gene, TRBD2, was not tested against the DNA. TRBV1 is marked as a pseudogene. The sequence was obtained from a middle-aged woman in good health. Some clones in this sample may be carry-over from other donors' samples. CDR3 residues: CTSSQAPTSGRRSDTQYF. DNA for the CDR3: TGCACCAGCAGCCAAGCCCCAACTAGCGGGAGACGGTCAGATACGCAGTATTTT.